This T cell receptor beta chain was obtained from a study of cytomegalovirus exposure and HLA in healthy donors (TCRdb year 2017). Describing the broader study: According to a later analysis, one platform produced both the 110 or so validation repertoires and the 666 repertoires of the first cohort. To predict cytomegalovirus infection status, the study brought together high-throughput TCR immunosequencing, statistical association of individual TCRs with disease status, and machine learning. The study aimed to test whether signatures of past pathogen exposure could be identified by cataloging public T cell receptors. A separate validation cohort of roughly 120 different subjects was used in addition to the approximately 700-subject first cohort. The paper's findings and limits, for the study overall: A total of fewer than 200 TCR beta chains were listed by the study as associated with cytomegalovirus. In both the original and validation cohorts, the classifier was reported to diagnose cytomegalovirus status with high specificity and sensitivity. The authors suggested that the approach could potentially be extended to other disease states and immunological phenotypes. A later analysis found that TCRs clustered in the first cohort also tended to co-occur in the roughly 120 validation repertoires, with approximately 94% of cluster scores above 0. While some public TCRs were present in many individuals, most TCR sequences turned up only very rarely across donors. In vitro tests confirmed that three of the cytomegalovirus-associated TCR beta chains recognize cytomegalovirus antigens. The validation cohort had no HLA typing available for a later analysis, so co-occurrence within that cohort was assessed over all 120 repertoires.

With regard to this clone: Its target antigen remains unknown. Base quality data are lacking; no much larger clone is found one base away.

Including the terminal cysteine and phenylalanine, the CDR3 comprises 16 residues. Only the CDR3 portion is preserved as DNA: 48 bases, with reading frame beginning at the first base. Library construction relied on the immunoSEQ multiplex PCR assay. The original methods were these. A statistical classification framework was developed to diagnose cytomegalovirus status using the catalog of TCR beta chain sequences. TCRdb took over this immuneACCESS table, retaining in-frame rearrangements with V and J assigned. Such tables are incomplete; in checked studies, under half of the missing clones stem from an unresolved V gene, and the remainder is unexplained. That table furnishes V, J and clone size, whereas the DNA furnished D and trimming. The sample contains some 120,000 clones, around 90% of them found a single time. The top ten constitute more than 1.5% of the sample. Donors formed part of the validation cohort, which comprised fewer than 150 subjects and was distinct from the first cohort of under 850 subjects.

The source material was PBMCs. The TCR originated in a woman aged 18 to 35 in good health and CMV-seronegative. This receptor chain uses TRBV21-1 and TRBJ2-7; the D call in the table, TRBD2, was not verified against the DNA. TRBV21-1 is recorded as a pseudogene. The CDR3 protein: CASSTPLAGGSYEQYF. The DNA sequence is TGTGCCAGCAGCACCCCCCTAGCGGGAGGATCCTACGAGCAGTACTTC.